The 5 T cell receptor beta chains below all came from one sample that was sequenced in a study of cytomegalovirus exposure and HLA in healthy donors. The PCR used 60 Vbeta and 13 Jbeta primers. Profiled with immunoSEQ multiplex PCR; TCRdb holds only in-frame clones, not every one. The sample comprises 140,000 or so clones, roughly 85% of which are singletons, and roughly 3.5% rests with the top ten. Input material: PBMCs. The receptors come from a male donor in good health and CMV-seronegative.

The CDR3 DNA sequence: TGTGCCAGCAGCCAAATGGGGACAGGGGGCAATGAGCAGTTCTTC. Encoded protein: CASSQMGTGGNEQFF. The V call is TRBV6-5, the J call TRBJ2-1, with TRBD1 matching 11 bases. The germline CDR1 and CDR2 sequences are MNHEY and SVGAGI. The CDR3 consists of 15 residues. Trimming at V came to 6 bases and at J to 6 bases, leaving 7 bases not matched to a gene.

The chain uses TRBV5-6 and TRBJ1-1, with 7 bases identical to TRBD1. The length of the CDR3 is 15 residues. The junction had 7 bases not matched to a gene; V was cut back by 0 bases and J by 5 bases. The germline CDR1 and CDR2 sequences are SGHDT and YYEEEE. DNA for the CDR3: TGTGCCAGCAGCTTGGTAGACAGGGAGAGGACTGAAGCTTTCTTT. It is translated as CASSLVDRERTEAFF.

The rearrangement uses TRBV4-2 and TRBJ2-7; unclear D gene. Germline V lookup: CDR1 LGHNA, CDR2 YNFKEQ. V shed 0 bases and J shed 3 bases, with 15 bases lying between them. This CDR3 region has 16 residues. The CDR3: CASSQDRERGDYEQYF. DNA of the CDR3: TGTGCCAGCAGCCAAGATCGAGAACGAGGAGACTACGAGCAGTACTTC.

This clone was seen a handful of times. The genes are TRBV11-3 and TRBJ2-2; D is possibly TRBD2 (6 bases). The CDR3 sequence is 17 residues long. Trimming pared 0 bases from V and 1 base from J, leaving 12 bases between. The germline gives CDR1 SGHNT, CDR2 YENEEA. The CDR3 is CASSLDLYGGNTGELFF. The CDR3 DNA reads TGTGCCAGCAGCTTAGATCTTTACGGGGGGAACACCGGGGAGCTGTTTTTT.

The gene calls are TRBV27 and TRBJ2-7; perhaps TRBD2 as D (6 bases). The germline V gene encodes CDR1 MNHEY and CDR2 SMNVEV (reference sequence). The CDR3 consists of 14 residues. V lost 3 bases to trimming and J lost 6 bases, with 15 bases between them. CDR3 nucleotide sequence: TGTGCCAGCAGTTTCGGGGGACCTCAAGGCGAGCAGTACTTC. This translates into CASSFGGPQGEQYF.